This is a list of T cell receptor beta chains from one sample in a study of sequential checkpoint blockade in melanoma. Assay used: immunoSEQ multiplex PCR; TCRdb lists only in-frame clones, some missing. The sample holds around 15,000 clones, just under 95% seen once. The sequences come from CD8+ T cells sorted from blood (inferred from file names), collected from a patient given nivolumab and ipilimumab in sequence. The receptors come from a human donor with melanoma. Each CDR3 is given with its conserved first and last residue. The D gene is left open where the match is weak. Clone sizes are given selectively: once, few, many, or a class where the clone is expanded.

CDR3 | DNA | size | J | V | D
CASSLGSSYEQYF | TGCGCCAGCAGCTTGGGTTCGTCCTACGAGCAGTACTTC | . | TRBJ2-7 | TRBV5-1 | .
CASSWGQGNGYTF | TGCGCCAGCAGCTGGGGACAGGGGAATGGCTACACCTTC | . | TRBJ1-2 | TRBV5-1 | TRBD1
CASSPRQGKEKLFF | TGTGCCAGCAGTCCCAGACAGGGGAAAGAAAAACTGTTTTTT | . | TRBJ1-4 | TRBV28 | TRBD1
CASIPTGPNTEAFF | TGTGCCAGCATCCCGACAGGACCGAACACTGAAGCTTTCTTT | . | TRBJ1-1 | TRBV6-5 | .
CASSITSGSNEQYF | TGTGCCAGTAGTATAACTAGCGGGAGTAACGAGCAGTACTTC | . | TRBJ2-7 | TRBV19 | TRBD2
CASLEGVRAFF | TGTGCCAGTCTAGAGGGGGTACGAGCTTTCTTT | . | TRBJ1-1 | TRBV19 | .
CASSFTGTGQPQHF | TGTGCCAGCAGTTTCACAGGCACCGGTCAGCCCCAGCATTTT | . | TRBJ1-5 | TRBV27 | .
CASSWGQDLYGYTF | TGTGCCAGCAGTTGGGGGCAGGACCTCTATGGCTACACCTTC | . | TRBJ1-2 | TRBV6-6 | .
CASSILGAGDSPLHF | TGTGCCAGTAGTATACTGGGGGCCGGGGATTCACCCCTCCACTTT | . | TRBJ1-6 | TRBV19 | .
CASSPSGGLPVFGYTF | TGTGCCAGCAGTCCCTCGGGGGGCCTTCCCGTTTTTGGCTACACCTTC | . | TRBJ1-2 | TRBV27 | .
CASSDRTGGGEKLFF | TGTGCCAGCAGCGACCGGACAGGGGGAGGAGAAAAACTGTTTTTT | . | TRBJ1-4 | TRBV9 | TRBD1
CASSSRLAGGYEQYF | TGTGCCAGCAGCTCGCGACTAGCGGGAGGCTACGAGCAGTACTTC | . | TRBJ2-7 | TRBV7-9 | TRBD2
CATGGSGDEAFF | TGTGCCACCGGCGGGTCAGGGGATGAAGCTTTCTTT | . | TRBJ1-1 | TRBV27 | .
CASSPGGQHYEQYF | TGTGCCAGCAGCCCGGGCGGACAGCACTACGAGCAGTACTTC | . | TRBJ2-7 | TRBV27 | .
CASSLSGSAYEQYF | TGTGCCAGCAGCTTGAGTGGGAGTGCCTACGAGCAGTACTTC | . | TRBJ2-7 | TRBV5-4 | .
CASSLDSSVHQPQHF | TGTGCCAGCAGTTTAGACAGTTCGGTTCATCAGCCCCAGCATTTT | . | TRBJ1-5 | TRBV27 | .
CAWNHRGRYSPLHF | TGTGCCTGGAATCACAGGGGGAGGTATTCACCCCTCCACTTT | . | TRBJ1-6 | TRBV30 | TRBD1
CASSYSEEGVQAFF | TGTGCCAGCAGTTACTCGGAAGAAGGGGTACAAGCTTTCTTT | . | TRBJ1-1 | TRBV6-6 | .
CASKKQVNTEAFF | TGTGCCAGTAAGAAACAGGTGAACACTGAAGCTTTCTTT | . | TRBJ1-1 | TRBV19 | .
CASSLIRTGGGYTF | TGCGCCAGCAGCCTTATCAGGACAGGCGGGGGCTACACCTTC | . | TRBJ1-2 | TRBV4-3 | TRBD1
CASRAPDTEAFF | TGTGCCAGCAGGGCTCCAGACACTGAAGCTTTCTTT | . | TRBJ1-1 | TRBV7-9 | .
CASSRRANELDPLYGYTF | TGTGCCAGCAGCCGCCGGGCCAACGAACTAGACCCCTTGTATGGCTACACCTTC | . | TRBJ1-2 | TRBV16 | .
CSVLDRSSYEQYF | TGCAGCGTCCTCGACCGGAGCTCCTACGAGCAGTACTTC | . | TRBJ2-7 | TRBV29-1 | .
CASSLDPRQISYEQYF | TGTGCCAGCAGCTTGGATCCCAGACAGATCTCCTACGAGCAGTACTTC | . | TRBJ2-7 | TRBV7-9 | .
CASSSFFDNEQFF | TGTGCCAGCAGCTCCTTTTTTGACAATGAGCAGTTCTTC | . | TRBJ2-1 | TRBV11-2 | .
CASSLGPLINQPQHF | TGTGCCAGCAGCTTAGGTCCCCTAATCAATCAGCCCCAGCATTTT | once | TRBJ1-5 | TRBV7-9 | .
CASSPGTPPVEQFF | TGTGCCAGTAGTCCCGGGACTCCTCCCGTCGAGCAGTTCTTC | . | TRBJ2-1 | TRBV19 | .
CASSPMGGPLEAFF | TGTGCCAGCAGTCCTATGGGGGGGCCTCTTGAAGCTTTCTTT | . | TRBJ1-1 | TRBV27 | .
CASSLRDGTRNTGELFF | TGTGCCAGCAGCTTACGCGATGGGACACGGAACACCGGGGAGCTGTTTTTT | . | TRBJ2-2 | TRBV7-2 | .
CASSLAGDFSPLHF | TGTGCCAGCAGCTTGGCAGGGGATTTCTCACCCCTCCACTTT | . | TRBJ1-6 | TRBV11-1 | .
CASSSATGSYEQYF | TGTGCCAGTAGTTCAGCGACAGGGAGCTACGAGCAGTACTTC | once | TRBJ2-7 | TRBV19 | TRBD1
CASRGTGLNYGYTF | TGTGCCAGCAGGGGGACAGGGCTGAACTATGGCTACACCTTC | . | TRBJ1-2 | TRBV7-2 | TRBD1
CASSLGTSGSYEQYF | TGTGCCAGCAGCTTGGGGACTAGCGGGAGCTACGAGCAGTACTTC | . | TRBJ2-7 | TRBV11-2 | TRBD2
CASSFPGSDEQYF | TGCGCCAGCAGCTTTCCCGGAAGCGACGAGCAGTACTTC | . | TRBJ2-7 | TRBV4-1 | .
CASSLEGTAYGYTF | TGTGCCAGCAGTTTGGAGGGGACAGCATATGGCTACACCTTC | once | TRBJ1-2 | TRBV28 | TRBD1
CASSDDRGNTEAFF | TGTGCCAGCAGTGACGACAGGGGGAACACTGAAGCTTTCTTT | . | TRBJ1-1 | TRBV6-6 | TRBD1
CASSQVPGFNEKLFF | TGCGCCAGCAGCCAAGTACCAGGTTTTAATGAAAAACTGTTTTTT | . | TRBJ1-4 | TRBV4-1 | .
CASSPSAGVNTEAFF | TGTGCCAGCAGCCCCTCTGCAGGGGTGAACACTGAAGCTTTCTTT | few | TRBJ1-1 | TRBV7-9 | .
CASSLGPVGGYTF | TGCGCCAGCAGCCTGGGGCCCGTGGGTGGCTACACCTTC | . | TRBJ1-2 | TRBV4-1 | .
CASSQDLGDMNTEAFF | TGCGCCAGCAGCCAAGATTTGGGAGATATGAACACTGAAGCTTTCTTT | . | TRBJ1-1 | TRBV4-3 | .
CASSPTGVGTEAFF | TGTGCCAGCAGCCCAACAGGGGTAGGCACTGAAGCTTTCTTT | . | TRBJ1-1 | TRBV28 | TRBD1
CASTGSFSEQYF | TGTGCCAGCACCGGGTCCTTCTCCGAGCAGTACTTC | . | TRBJ2-7 | TRBV5-4 | .
CASKEAVHQPQHF | TGTGCCAGTAAGGAGGCCGTACATCAGCCCCAGCATTTT | . | TRBJ1-5 | TRBV19 | .
CASSSRNTEAFF | TGTGCCAGCAGCTCTAGGAACACTGAAGCTTTCTTT | . | TRBJ1-1 | TRBV11-2 | .
CASSLGLRGEQYF | TGCGCCAGCAGCCTGGGACTTCGGGGCGAGCAGTACTTC | . | TRBJ2-7 | TRBV4-1 | .
CSVEVDRAEQYF | TGCAGCGTTGAAGTGGACAGGGCCGAGCAGTACTTC | once | TRBJ2-7 | TRBV29-1 | TRBD1
CASSLLGDSNSPLHF | TGTGCCAGCAGCTTACTAGGGGACAGTAATTCACCCCTCCACTTT | few | TRBJ1-6 | TRBV13 | TRBD1
CASSQERQSPYYGYTF | TGCGCCAGCAGCCAAGAAAGACAGTCCCCTTACTATGGCTACACCTTC | . | TRBJ1-2 | TRBV4-3 | .